There are a few counts of the clone carrying this T cell receptor beta chain. The antigen is undetermined. The sample comes from a study of blood T cells in healthy people across ages. Peripheral blood was drawn, about 9.7 milliliters per donor. Using a J-beta primer mix together with a sample-barcoded 5' primer, a second PCR was run for roughly 7 to 12 cycles. TCRdb reanalysed the 5' RACE reads using MiXCR and keeps one entry per CDR3 protein. The sample includes about 1.7 million distinct CDR3 sequences, about 28% of them seen just once. General study findings and limits: Per million T cells, TCR beta diversity dropped about linearly as age rose.

Germline values: CDR1 SGHRS, CDR2 YFSETQ. V was pared by 4 bases and J by 3 bases, with 13 bases between. This CDR3 comprises 14 residues. The receptor was isolated from a woman aged 25 to 39 in good health. The chain has TRBV5-1 and TRBJ1-2, with D maybe TRBD1 (5 bases). The sequencing input was blood. The CDR3 spells CASSGTATYYGYTF. Here the CDR3 DNA reads TGCGCCAGCAGCGGGACGGCCACCTACTATGGCTACACCTTC.